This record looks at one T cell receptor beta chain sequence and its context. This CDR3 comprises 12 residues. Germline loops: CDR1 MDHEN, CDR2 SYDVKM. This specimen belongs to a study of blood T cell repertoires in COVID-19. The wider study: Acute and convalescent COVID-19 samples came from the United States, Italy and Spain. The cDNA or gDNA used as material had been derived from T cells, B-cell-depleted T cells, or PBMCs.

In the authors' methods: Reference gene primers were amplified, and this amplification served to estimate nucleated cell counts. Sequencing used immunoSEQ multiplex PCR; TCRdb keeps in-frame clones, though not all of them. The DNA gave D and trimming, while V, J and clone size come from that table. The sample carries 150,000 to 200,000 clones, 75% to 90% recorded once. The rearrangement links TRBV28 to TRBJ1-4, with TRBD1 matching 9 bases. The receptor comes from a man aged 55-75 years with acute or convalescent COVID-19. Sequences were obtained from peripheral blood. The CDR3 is CVSGQGNEKLFF. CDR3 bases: TGTGTCTCTGGACAGGGGAATGAAAAACTGTTTTTT.